This T cell receptor beta chain came from a study of long-term antiretroviral therapy in people with HIV. Study observations and caveats: Spans of CDR3 length were tighter for HIV repertoires than for controls.

Samples were assayed with immunoSEQ v3.0 at survey level. Method: immunoSEQ multiplex PCR; TCRdb's copy keeps in-frame clones and lacks some. The sample comprises tens of thousands of clones, over 90% of which are singletons, and 9.2% rests with the top ten. This clone was seen only a few times. The antigen is undetermined. The sample contains more than one DNA sequence encoding this CDR3. CDR3 size: 16 residues. Between the trimmed V and J ends, which lost 0 bases and 0 bases, there was a span of 9 bases. Germline CDR1 LGHNA, CDR2 YSLEER. The chain carries TRBV4-3 and TRBJ1-3, with D unclear. This clonotype originated in a woman aged 40-49 years with HIV. This specimen was unsorted PBMCs, taken 7.6 years after starting antiretroviral therapy. The CDR3 region has the DNA TGCGCCAGCAGCCAAGATCCTGGAGACTCTGGAAACACCATATATTTT. This gives the protein CASSQDPGDSGNTIYF.